These T cell receptor beta chains were read from a single sample in a study of blood T cell repertoires in COVID-19. The table came from immunoSEQ multiplex PCR; TCRdb's copy has only in-frame clones and leaves some out. The sample lists about 200,000 clones, around 83% occurring once. Sequenced input: peripheral blood. The receptors come from a human donor in a cohort sampled during active COVID-19. The CDR3 runs from the conserved cysteine through the conserved F or W.

len,j_gene,v_gene,CDR3aa
15,TRBJ1-4,TRBV19,CASLPRGQGQGKLFF
16,TRBJ1-6,TRBV28,CASRSPGQGMGSPLHF
16,TRBJ2-7,TRBV5-4,CASSGTWAGGSYEQYF
18,TRBJ2-1,TRBV6-6,CASSQPTLAGGPYNEQFF
15,TRBJ1-5,TRBV27,CASSSARQGNRPQHF
17,TRBJ2-3,TRBV18,CASSPRGLAGGTDTQYF
15,TRBJ1-3,TRBV9,CASSVQGPSGNTIYF
14,TRBJ1-2,TRBV5-1,CASSLGGGADGYTF
15,TRBJ2-7,TRBV6-5,CASSYYPQESHEQYF
15,TRBJ2-5,TRBV5-1,CASSIQTRGQETQYF
13,TRBJ2-5,TRBV5-6,CASSPGSQETQYF
19,TRBJ2-5,TRBV7-9,CASSPRGSSGRLLGETQYF
13,TRBJ2-3,TRBV2,CASTVGGLLGQYF
16,TRBJ1-2,TRBV24-1,CATSAICHRGGCGYTF
16,TRBJ2-1,TRBV5-4,CASSFYRDRVRDEQFF
13,TRBJ2-2,TRBV18,CASSPPGGGELFF
16,TRBJ2-1,TRBV6-5,CASSYRRGSSYNEQFF
16,TRBJ2-1,TRBV5-6,CASFSSPSGYYNEQFF
16,TRBJ2-3,TRBV2,CASSGSGKGDADTQYF
13,TRBJ2-5,TRBV24-1,CATGTATWETQYF
14,TRBJ1-2,TRBV7-9,CASAHGESNYGYTF
15,TRBJ2-5,TRBV9,CASSVSGHSQETQYF
14,TRBJ1-4,TRBV6-1,CASSEERANVKLFF
16,TRBJ2-3,TRBV11-2,CASSPSGLAGTDTQYF
16,TRBJ1-1,TRBV28,CASSFGGALGNTEAFF
12,TRBJ1-1,TRBV10-2,CASTGRNTEAFF
15,TRBJ2-7,TRBV13,CASSPPGGRNNEQYF
15,TRBJ2-3,TRBV5-4,CASRAGDYPTDTQYF
13,TRBJ1-5,TRBV5-6,CASSGGTGQPQHF
16,TRBJ2-1,TRBV11-2,CASSLEGQGADNEQFF
13,TRBJ2-7,TRBV6-5,CASISSGRYEQYF